One T cell receptor beta chain is described in this entry. This clone was seen only a few times. The specificity of this receptor is unknown. Base qualities are not provided; no much larger clone lies one nucleotide away. All of the isolated RNA was reverse transcribed with the High Capacity cDNA Reverse Transcription Kit, so expressed TCRB transcripts were sequenced. Deep immunoSEQ sequencing was applied to naive, central memory and regulatory T cell samples, giving an average of about 3.4 million total reads per sample. After sorted cells were lysed in RLT buffer, RNA was extracted with DNase-treated RNeasy Micro or Mini kits, with the choice depending on cell number. Each cell subset was processed on its own to prevent cross-contamination, while patient and healthy donor samples were processed together. Using the immunoSEQ multiplex PCR, TCRB sequences were amplified from cDNA into 87-bp fragments spanning the CDR3 region. Amplicons were sequenced on the Illumina HiSeq platform. Regarding the original processing steps: Synthetic template baselines were used to correct PCR bias computationally, reads within Hamming distance 2 were collapsed together, and singletons that could not be merged were discarded. Reads were aligned to IMGT to assign V, D and J genes, CDR3 length, and insertions or deletions at six rearrangement sites. Clonotype counts were normalized to sorted cell number within each subset before computing true diversity and Gini coefficients with the tcR R package. The overlap coefficient, calculated on TCRB nucleotide sequences, was used to quantify repertoire sharing. Out-of-frame TCRB sequences from naive cells were analyzed as a proxy for the pre-selection repertoire. TCRdb obtained this table from immuneACCESS and retained in-frame rearrangements with V and J assigned. These tables miss some clones; where compared with another copy, unresolved V genes account for less than half of the shortfall, and the remainder is unexplained. V and J calls and clone size are those listed in that table; D and trimming were worked out from the DNA. This sample is represented by approximately 730,000 clones; around 15% of them were singletons. Jointly, the top ten make up less than 0.025% of the sample.

Each donor gave one peripheral blood draw, averaging approximately 0.12 L, which was collected into heparinised tubes. Using a panel that included CD45RO, CCR7, CD25, CD127, CD95 and CD27, naive, central memory, regulatory and stem cell-like memory CD4+ T cells were sorted on a BD FACSAria II. All sorted populations exceeded 95% purity. Right away, PBMCs were isolated by Lymphoprep density gradient centrifugation and were stained directly, with no culture step. So that batch effects would be minimized, each experiment stained and sorted samples in pairs, pairing one healthy donor with one patient. The sample is drawn from a study of beta chain features in type 1 diabetes listed by TCRdb under 2018. Concerning the study at large: No differences in mean age, gender distribution, total cell number or subset yield were found between patients and healthy donors. The study compared the TCRB repertoires of sorted circulating CD4+ T cell subsets in recently diagnosed type 1 diabetes patients with those in matched healthy donors. Regulatory and stem cell-like memory subsets were isolated from only 8 patients and roughly 8 healthy donors, whereas naive and central memory subsets came from all 30 or so donors. A total of 90 million to 120 million sorted cells were examined across all samples, and a strong correlation was observed between cell number per subset and RNA yield.

Study-level results and caveats: Shorter templates might have been favored by PCR, but patient and control samples were amplified and corrected together, so both groups would have been affected equally by any skew. Because small numbers of individuals were included in the HLA sub-analyses, any influence of HLA type on TCRB rearrangement was left unresolved. Because cDNA was sequenced instead of genomic DNA, highly expressing activated cells could be over-represented, though the groups showed no difference in activation or CD3 levels. A moderate but significant shortening of TCRB CDR3 length was observed in type 1 diabetes patients in all four CD4+ subsets. At VDJ recombination sites, patients with type 1 diabetes made fewer insertions and deleted more nucleotides, a pattern implying thymic rearrangement abnormalities. The naive, central memory and regulatory TCRB repertoires appeared to resemble one another more closely among patients than among healthy donors.

Relative to germline, V is 6 bases shorter and J is 8 bases shorter, with 19 bases between their ends. The CDR1 and CDR2 encoded by the germline V gene are LGHNA and YNFKEQ. The cysteine opens and the phenylalanine closes a CDR3 of 14 amino acids. The CDR3 DNA has 42 bases and is translated from base 1. The rearrangement combines TRBV4-2 with TRBJ1-1; the D gene assignment is ambiguous. The sample was naive CD4+ T cells from blood. The cell subset or site label on this specimen signifies: true naive CD4+ T cells. The source is a man aged 18 to 29 with type 1 diabetes. This receptor carries the CDR3 CASRVLAPLGEAFF. The DNA reads as follows: TGTGCCAGCAGAGTTCTCGCCCCGCTGGGGGAAGCTTTCTTT.